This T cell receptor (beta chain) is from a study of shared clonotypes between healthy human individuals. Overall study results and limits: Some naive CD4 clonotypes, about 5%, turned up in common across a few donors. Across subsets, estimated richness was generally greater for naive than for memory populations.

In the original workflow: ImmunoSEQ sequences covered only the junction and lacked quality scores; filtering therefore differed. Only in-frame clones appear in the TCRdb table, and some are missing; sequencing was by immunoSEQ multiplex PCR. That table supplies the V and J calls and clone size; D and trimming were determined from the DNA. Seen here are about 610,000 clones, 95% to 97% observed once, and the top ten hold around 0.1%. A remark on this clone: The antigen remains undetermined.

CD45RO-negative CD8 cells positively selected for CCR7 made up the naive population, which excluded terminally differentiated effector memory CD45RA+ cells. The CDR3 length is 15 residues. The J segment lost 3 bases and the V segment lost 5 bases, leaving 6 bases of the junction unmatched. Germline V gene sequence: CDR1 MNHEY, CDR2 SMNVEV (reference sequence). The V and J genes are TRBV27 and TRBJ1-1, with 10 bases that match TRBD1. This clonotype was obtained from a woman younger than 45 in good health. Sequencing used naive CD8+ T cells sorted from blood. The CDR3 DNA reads TGTGCCAGCAGTCCGGGACAGGGGCGGGACACTGAAGCTTTCTTT. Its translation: CASSPGQGRDTEAFF.